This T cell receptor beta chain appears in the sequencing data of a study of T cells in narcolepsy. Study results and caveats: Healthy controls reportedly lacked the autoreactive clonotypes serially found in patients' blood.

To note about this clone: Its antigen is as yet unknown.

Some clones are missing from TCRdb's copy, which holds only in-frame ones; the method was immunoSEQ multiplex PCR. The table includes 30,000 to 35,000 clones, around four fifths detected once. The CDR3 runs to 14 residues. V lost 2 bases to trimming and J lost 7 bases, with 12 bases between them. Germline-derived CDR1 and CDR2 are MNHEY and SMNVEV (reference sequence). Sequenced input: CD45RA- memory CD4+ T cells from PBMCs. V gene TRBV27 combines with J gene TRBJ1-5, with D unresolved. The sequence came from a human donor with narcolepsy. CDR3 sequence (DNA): TGTGCCAGCAGTTTAGGGCAGATAGGGCAGCCCCAGCATTTT. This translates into CASSLGQIGQPQHF.